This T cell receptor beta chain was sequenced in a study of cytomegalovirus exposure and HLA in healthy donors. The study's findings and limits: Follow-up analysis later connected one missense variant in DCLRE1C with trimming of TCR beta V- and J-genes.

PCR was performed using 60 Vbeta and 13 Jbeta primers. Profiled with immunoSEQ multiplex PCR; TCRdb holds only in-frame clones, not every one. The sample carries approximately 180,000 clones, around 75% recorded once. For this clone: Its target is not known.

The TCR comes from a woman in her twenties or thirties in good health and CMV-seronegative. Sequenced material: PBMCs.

CDR3 region: CASSPQGQGMNTEAFF. CDR3 DNA sequence: TGTGCCAGCTCACCTCAGGGACAGGGGATGAACACTGAAGCTTTCTTT. The V gene is TRBV18, the J gene TRBJ1-1; 10 bases line up with TRBD1. J lost 0 bases, V lost 3 bases, and 4 bases had no gene match. Germline-derived CDR1 and CDR2 are KGHSH and LQKENI. The CDR3 length is 16 residues. The full variable domain, rest sourced from reference TRBV18 and TRBJ1-1, is NAGVMQNPRHLVRRRGQEARLRCSPMKGHSHVYWYRQLPEEGLKFMVYLQKENIIDESGMPKERFSAEFPKEGPSILRIQQVVRGDSAAYFCASSPQGQGMNTEAFFGQGTRLTVV.